This TCR beta chain comes out of a study of T cell responses to AZD1222 COVID-19 vaccine. General study findings and limits: The reported proportion of spike-specific TCRs targeting unmutated variant regions was nearly half. Seropositive at baseline were only a handful of AZD1222 recipients. Elevations in Spike-specific TCR breadth and depth followed administration of two AZD1222 doses. Donors in the cohort were predominantly white British and more often female, and clonal diversity was possibly underestimated.

In regard to this clone: Its target is unknown.

The V end lost 1 base, the J end lost 7 bases, and 11 bases lay between the germline ends. Germline loops: CDR1 SGHTA, CDR2 FQGNSA. The CDR3 is made up of 14 amino acids. Some clones are missing from TCRdb's copy, which holds only in-frame ones; the method was immunoSEQ multiplex PCR. The table includes about 130,000 clones, 90% detected once. Sample: peripheral blood, taken on day 0 of AZD1222 vaccination. This clonotype was obtained from an adult in good health. The V call is TRBV7-2, the J call TRBJ2-4; D may match TRBD1 or TRBD2 (6 bases each). CDR3 region: CASSLDRAGNIQYF. The DNA for the CDR3 is TGTGCCAGCAGCTTAGACAGGGCGGGGAACATTCAGTACTTC. The whole variable domain, remainder taken from reference TRBV7-2 and TRBJ2-4, is GAGVSQSPSNKVTEKGKDVELRCDPISGHTALYWYRQSLGQGLEFLIYFQGNSAPDKSGLPSDRFSAERTGGSVSTLTIQRTQQEDSAVYLCASSLDRAGNIQYFGAGTRLSVL.